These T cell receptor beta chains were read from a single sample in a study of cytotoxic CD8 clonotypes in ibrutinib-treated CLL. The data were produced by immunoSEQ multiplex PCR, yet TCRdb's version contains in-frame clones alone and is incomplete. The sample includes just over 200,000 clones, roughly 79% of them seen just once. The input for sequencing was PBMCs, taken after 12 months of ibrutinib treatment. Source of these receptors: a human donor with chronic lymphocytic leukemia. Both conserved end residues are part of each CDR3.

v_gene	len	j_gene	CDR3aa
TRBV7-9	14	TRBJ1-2	CASSLAGQAGGYTF
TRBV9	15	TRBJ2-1	CASSARTSGVNEQFF
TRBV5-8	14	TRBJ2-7	CASIVQGAVYEQYF
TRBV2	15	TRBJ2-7	CASRALRDRGYEQYF
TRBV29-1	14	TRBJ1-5	CSVAIGGVNQPQHF
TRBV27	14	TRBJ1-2	CASSLYAGRYGYTF
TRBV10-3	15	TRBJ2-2	CAISVRLADTGELFF
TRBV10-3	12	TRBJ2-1	CAARGQVNEQFF
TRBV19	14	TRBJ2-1	CASSIFEGTNEQFF
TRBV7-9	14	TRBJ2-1	CASSGPWGGNEQFF
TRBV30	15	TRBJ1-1	CAWRDPGTGPTEAFF
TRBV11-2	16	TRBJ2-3	CASRALWDRRSDTQYF
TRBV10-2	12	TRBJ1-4	CASSEFRDGLFF
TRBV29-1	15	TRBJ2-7	CSVVPSGRASYEQYF
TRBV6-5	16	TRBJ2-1	CASSYQGSGRAAEQFF
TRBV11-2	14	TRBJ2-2	CASAIGRNTGELFF
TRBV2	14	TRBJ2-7	CASSDTSRSYEQYF
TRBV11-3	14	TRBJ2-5	CASSLGPSRETQYF
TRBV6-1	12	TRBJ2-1	CASLLWGNEQFF
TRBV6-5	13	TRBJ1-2	CASSKTVLYGYTF
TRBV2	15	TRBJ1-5	CASTWGVYSNQPQHF
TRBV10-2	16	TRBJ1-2	CASSDGRGRGNYGYTF
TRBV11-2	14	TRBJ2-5	CASSSGTPQETQYF
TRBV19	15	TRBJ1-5	CASSSAGWEDQPQHF
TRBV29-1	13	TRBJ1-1	CSVETAMNTEAFF
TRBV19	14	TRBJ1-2	CASSLPGANYGYTF
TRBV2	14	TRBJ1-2	CASILSGGNYGYTF
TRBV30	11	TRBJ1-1	CAWSRGTEAFF
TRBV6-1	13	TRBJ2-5	CASMWTGKETQYF
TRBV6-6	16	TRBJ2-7	CASSYSGTGVSYEQYF
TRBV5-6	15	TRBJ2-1	CASSLNGLSYNEQFF
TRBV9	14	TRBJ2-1	CASSVAGLANEQFF
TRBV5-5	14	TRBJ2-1	CASSQAGGYNEQFF
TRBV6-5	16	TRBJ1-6	CASSYSEWQGGSPLHF
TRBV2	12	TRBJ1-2	CASTTNRGGYTF
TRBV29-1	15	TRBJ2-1	CSVEGAGGSYNEQFF
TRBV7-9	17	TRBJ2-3	CASSLVQGTPSTDTQYF
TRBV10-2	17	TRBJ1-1	CASSEYGGWGMNTEAFF
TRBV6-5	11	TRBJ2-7	CASRVDREQYF
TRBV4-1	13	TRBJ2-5	CASSHPEKETQYF
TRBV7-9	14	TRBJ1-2	CASSLPGTGRGYTF